The 32 T cell receptor beta chains listed next were all sequenced from one sample in a study of molecular identifiers for immune sequencing clone quantification. TCRdb independently ran MiXCR on the PCR reads; one entry per CDR3 protein. In the table there are roughly 90,000 distinct CDR3 sequences, roughly 19% of which are singletons. The sample consisted of naive CD8+ T cells from blood, with Jurkat cell RNA spiked in. Documented subset: FACS-sorted CD8+CD4-CCR7+CD45RA+ naive T cells. The origin of the receptors is a human donor in good health. Some libraries in this study had Jurkat cell RNA spiked in.

V gene TRBV7-9 combines with J gene TRBJ2-2; D assignment may be TRBD1 or TRBD2 (5 bases each). Trimming left V 6 bases short and J 2 bases short, with 10 bases between. The germline V gene has CDR1 SEHNR and CDR2 FQNEAQ (reference sequence). This CDR3 has 14 amino acids. The DNA for the CDR3 is TGTGCCAGCAGGGGGACGGAAAACACCGGGGAGCTGTTTTTT. Amino acids: CASRGTENTGELFF.

At least ten counts were recorded for this clonotype. This chain uses TRBV10-3 with TRBJ1-5; D uncertain. The germline gives CDR1 ENHRY, CDR2 SYGVKD. The V gene lost 6 bases and the J gene lost 0 bases, with 9 bases spanning the gap. The CDR3 consists of 14 residues. CDR3 protein: CAISAVDSNQPQHF. The CDR3 DNA is TGTGCCATCAGCGCAGTAGATAGCAATCAGCCCCAGCATTTT.

This clonotype was detected many times. The chain uses TRBV7-9 and TRBJ1-2, with 12 bases identical to TRBD1. Trimming removed 3 bases from V and 6 bases from J; junction bases left unmatched: 11. CDR1 SEHNR and CDR2 FQNEAQ come from the germline V gene (reference sequence). This CDR3 contains 17 residues. This CDR3 reads CASSLTGTGGGSNGYTF. CDR3 DNA sequence: TGTGCCAGCAGCTTGACCGGGACAGGGGGCGGATCGAATGGCTACACCTTC.

This clonotype was observed many times. The rearrangement joins TRBV19 to TRBJ2-7; 9 nucleotides align to TRBD2. With V trimmed by 1 base and J by 4 bases, 5 bases remained unmatched. The CDR3 consists of 15 residues. From germline, CDR1 is LNHDA and CDR2 SQIVND (reference sequence). CDR3 sequence: CASSIGSGSGYEQYF. CDR3 nucleotide sequence: TGTGCCAGTAGTATAGGTAGCGGGAGTGGATACGAGCAGTACTTC.

This rearrangement joins TRBV3-1 to TRBJ2-1; D may be TRBD1 or TRBD2 (5 bases each). The CDR3 has 14 amino acids. With 1 base removed from V and 9 bases from J, the gap between germline ends came to 13 bases. Per the germline V gene, CDR1 is LGHDT and CDR2 is YNNKEL (reference sequence). The CDR3 DNA sequence: TGTGCCAGCAGCCAAGGACGGGGCTGGGGTGAGCAGTTCTTC. It yields the protein CASSQGRGWGEQFF.

The sample holds many counts of this clonotype. This chain uses TRBV4-3 with TRBJ2-7, with D maybe TRBD2 (5 bases). The CDR3 contains 14 residues. Trimming took 0 bases from V and 6 from J, leaving 12 bases between them. Germline V gives CDR1 LGHNA, CDR2 YSLEER. Written as DNA, the CDR3 is TGCGCCAGCAGCCAAGATTGGCTAGCTCTCGAGCAGTACTTC. Protein product: CASSQDWLALEQYF.

This clonotype was observed many times. The rearrangement uses TRBV4-1 and TRBJ1-1, with D maybe TRBD1 (6 bases). Germline lookup yields CDR1 MGHRA and CDR2 YSYEKL. This CDR3 is built from 15 residues. Deletions cut 3 bases from V and 7 bases from J, with 18 bases between. CDR3 residues: CASSHESTLGGEAFF. In DNA form, the CDR3 reads TGCGCCAGCAGCCATGAATCAACGTTAGGGGGTGAAGCTTTCTTT.

This clonotype was counted many times. The rearrangement uses TRBV29-1 and TRBJ1-4; D not resolved. This CDR3 spans 11 amino acids. V lost 6 bases to trimming and J lost 8 bases, with 10 bases between them. In germline, CDR1 is SQVTM, CDR2 ANQGSEA. The DNA of the CDR3 is TGCAGCGTGCTACAAAGAGAAAAACTGTTTTTT. Protein: CSVLQREKLFF.

The sample holds many counts of this clonotype. The chain couples TRBV20-1 to TRBJ2-7, with TRBD1 identical over 9 bases. V trimming: 3 bases; J trimming: 4 bases; junction bases outside the gene matches: 7. The CDR3 is 14 residues long. Germline V lookup: CDR1 DFQATT, CDR2 SNEGSKA (reference sequence). The CDR3: CSAREQGASYEQYF. DNA of the CDR3: TGCAGTGCTAGGGAACAGGGGGCATCGTACGAGCAGTACTTC.

The chain combines TRBV29-1 with TRBJ2-7; a weak D match, TRBD2 (6 bases). This CDR3 has 13 amino acids. Deletions cut 1 base from V and 4 bases from J, with 11 bases between. The germline CDR1 and CDR2 sequences are SQVTM and ANQGSEA. The CDR3 region has the DNA TGCAGCGTTGAAGGCGGGGAAGGGTACGAGCAGTACTTC. Encoded protein: CSVEGGEGYEQYF.

V usage is TRBV7-9 and J usage is TRBJ2-7; TRBD1 matches at 7 bases. The junction had 9 bases not matched to a gene; V was cut back by 5 bases and J by 2 bases. The CDR3 is 15 amino acids. Germline V lookup: CDR1 SEHNR, CDR2 FQNEAQ (reference sequence). CDR3 loop: CASSQGVGQAYEQYF. DNA for the CDR3: TGTGCCAGCAGCCAAGGGGTAGGACAGGCCTACGAGCAGTACTTC.

The V call is TRBV11-2, the J call TRBJ1-2, with D hard to call. This CDR3 comprises 16 residues. Germline CDR1 and CDR2: SGHAT and FQNNGV. The germline V and J ends were trimmed by 5 bases and 0 bases, with 16 bases remaining between them. DNA for the CDR3: TGTGCCAGCAGCCCCCCCCGTCAGGAGGCTAACTATGGCTACACCTTC. Translation: CASSPPRQEANYGYTF.

Many counts were recorded for this clonotype. The V gene is TRBV5-5, the J gene TRBJ2-7; maybe TRBD2 (6 bases). Per the germline V gene, CDR1 is SGHKS and CDR2 is YYEKEE (reference sequence). Trimming left V 4 bases short and J 4 bases short, with 12 bases between. The CDR3 is 13 residues long. CDR3 in amino acids: CASSPPGRYEQYF. In DNA, the CDR3 is TGTGCCAGCAGCCCTCCGGGGAGGTACGAGCAGTACTTC.

Many counts were recorded for this clonotype. The chain links TRBV4-1 to TRBJ2-5, with D possibly being TRBD1 (6 bases). Germline V gene sequence: CDR1 MGHRA, CDR2 YSYEKL. The CDR3 covers 14 residues. Trimming left V 6 bases short and J 5 bases short, with 16 bases between. CDR3 protein: CASRDITGFETQYF. Here the CDR3 DNA reads TGCGCCAGCAGAGACATCACAGGGTTTGAGACCCAGTACTTC.

The table lists this clonotype with many counts. The chain employs TRBV20-1 and TRBJ2-3; TRBD1 aligns across 10 bases. The CDR3 is 13 amino acids. Germline-derived CDR1 and CDR2 are DFQATT and SNEGSKA (reference sequence). V gave up 5 bases and J gave up 3 bases; unmatched junction bases: 2. CDR3 bases: TGCAGTGCTGGGACAGGGGAAACAGATACGCAGTATTTT. This translates into CSAGTGETDTQYF.

A few counts support this clonotype. This chain connects TRBV19 to TRBJ1-2; unclear D gene. CDR1 is LNHDA and CDR2 is SQIVND in the germline V gene (reference sequence). CDR3 length equals 12 residues. V was clipped by 4 bases and J by 8 bases, with 11 bases between them. The CDR3 sequence: CASSRGLEGYTF. The CDR3 region has the DNA TGTGCCAGTAGTAGAGGCTTGGAGGGCTACACCTTC.

This clonotype was recorded at least ten times. V gene TRBV15 combines with J gene TRBJ2-1; no clear D. The CDR3 loop spans 13 amino acids. Germline lookup yields CDR1 LNHNV and CDR2 YYDKDF (reference sequence). Deletions cut 0 bases from V and 7 bases from J, with 7 bases between. CDR3 DNA sequence: TGTGCCACCAGCAGAGAATGGTCGAATGAGCAGTTCTTC. Its protein product is CATSREWSNEQFF.

This clonotype was recorded many times. The genes are TRBV20-1 and TRBJ1-5, with 7 bases aligning to TRBD1. The CDR3 runs to 20 residues. Per germline, CDR1 DFQATT and CDR2 SNEGSKA (reference sequence). With V trimmed by 0 bases and J by 2 bases, 19 bases remained unmatched. DNA of the CDR3: TGCAGTGCTAGAGATCCCCGGGCAGGGGGAAAGTATACGGGCAATCAGCCCCAGCATTTT. Translation gives CSARDPRAGGKYTGNQPQHF.

This clonotype has a count of ten or more. The rearrangement joins TRBV4-1 to TRBJ2-1, with 7 bases matching TRBD2. The V and J ends lost 4 bases and 2 bases, in that order; junction bases with no gene match: 8. The CDR3 totals 16 residues. Germline lookup yields CDR1 MGHRA and CDR2 YSYEKL. CDR3 sequence reads: CASSLSSSGAYNEQFF. For the CDR3, the DNA is TGCGCCAGCAGCCTCAGCTCTAGCGGCGCCTACAATGAGCAGTTCTTC.

This clonotype showed up many times. The chain couples TRBV27 to TRBJ1-1; maybe TRBD1 (6 bases). The length of the CDR3 is 13 residues. The germline gives CDR1 MNHEY, CDR2 SMNVEV (reference sequence). The V and J ends lost 6 bases and 3 bases respectively, with 11 bases between them. CDR3 coding DNA: TGTGCCAGCAGCTACAGGGTGTACACTGAAGCTTTCTTT. Translating gives CASSYRVYTEAFF.

This clonotype was picked up many times. The rearrangement joins TRBV14 to TRBJ1-3, with 7 bases lining up with TRBD1. The CDR3 is 16 amino acids. Trimming cost V 3 bases and J 2 bases; bases outside gene matches: 7. Germline V gives CDR1 SGHDN, CDR2 FVKESK. CDR3 residues: CASSHPRQGAGNTIYF. CDR3 nucleotides: TGTGCCAGCAGCCACCCGCGGCAGGGGGCTGGAAACACCATATATTTT.

This clonotype was recorded at least ten times. The chain couples TRBV6-1 to TRBJ2-7; no definite D call. CDR3 length equals 13 residues. Germline CDR1 and CDR2: MNHNS and SASEGT. The V end lost 2 bases, the J end lost 4 bases, and 9 bases lay between the germline ends. Here the CDR3 DNA reads TGTGCCAGCAGTGAAACTTTTGGGTACGAGCAGTACTTC. Translation: CASSETFGYEQYF.

This CDR3 reads CASSTGHGAKTQYF. The CDR3 DNA reads TGTGCCAGCAGTACGGGGCACGGGGCGAAGACCCAGTACTTC. The chain uses TRBV5-3 and TRBJ2-5; D could derive from TRBD1 or TRBD2 (5 bases each). TRBV5-3 is assigned to the ORF class and has an uncertain function. The CDR3 has 14 residues. V gave up 8 bases and J gave up 6 bases, with 20 bases separating them.

This clonotype occurred many times. The chain carries TRBV7-9 and TRBJ2-1; D is undetermined. V lost 5 bases, J lost 1 base, and 15 bases lay in between. Germline CDR1 is SEHNR and CDR2 is FQNEAQ (reference sequence). The CDR3 is 16 amino acids. The CDR3 loop reads CASSDKPPGSYNEQFF. The CDR3 bases are TGTGCCAGCAGCGACAAGCCCCCAGGTTCCTACAATGAGCAGTTCTTC.

V and J are TRBV27 and TRBJ1-1; D is unresolved. Germline CDR1 MNHEY, CDR2 SMNVEV (reference sequence). The CDR3 spans 12 residues. With 4 bases removed from V and 7 bases from J, the gap between germline ends came to 10 bases. CDR3 region: CASSSRVGEAFF. The CDR3 DNA reads as TGTGCCAGCAGTTCGAGGGTAGGTGAAGCTTTCTTT.

Remarks on this clonotype: A read error may explain this, as a much larger clone is one base away. The rearrangement joins TRBV7-9 to TRBJ1-1; D unclear. Germline-derived CDR1 and CDR2 are SEHNR and FQNEAQ (reference sequence). The length of the CDR3 is 16 residues. V shed 3 bases and J shed 1 base, with 15 bases lying between them. The CDR3 DNA is TGTGCCAGCAGCTTCCTCCCTGGAAAGGGGAACACTGAAGCTTTCTTT. It translates to CASSFLPGKGNTEAFF.

This clonotype was found a few times. A much larger clonotype is one base distant, so this may be a read error. CDR3 in amino acids: CASSLRRRAETQYF. CDR3 sequence (DNA): TGTGCCAGCAGTTTACGTCGGAGGGCAGAGACCCAGTACTTC. The chain joins TRBV12-3 or TRBV12-4 to TRBJ2-5, with D tentatively TRBD2 (6 bases). Trimming took off 2 bases at V and 4 bases at J, with 11 bases between the two ends. The CDR3 sequence is 14 residues long.

This clonotype was recorded at least ten times. The chain joins TRBV4-3 to TRBJ2-2; no clear D gene. The V gene's germline CDR1 is LGHNA and CDR2 YSLEER. This CDR3 has 14 residues. Trimming shortened V by 0 bases and J by 4 bases, and 6 bases separated the two germline ends. CDR3 coding DNA: TGCGCCAGCAGCCAAGATACTGTCACCGGGGAGCTGTTTTTT. Translating gives CASSQDTVTGELFF.

For this clonotype: One base away lies a much larger clone, so this may be a sequencing read error. This chain connects TRBV4-2 to TRBJ2-3; TRBD2 matches at 14 bases. The CDR3 is made up of 16 amino acids. Trimming cost V 3 bases and J 4 bases; bases outside gene matches: 3. Germline CDR1 is LGHNA and CDR2 is YNFKEQ. The CDR3, as DNA: TGTGCCAGCAGCCAGGGACTAGCGGGAGCGGCAGATACGCAGTATTTT. This translates into CASSQGLAGAADTQYF.

This clonotype was recorded at least ten times. This sequence joins TRBV9 and TRBJ2-7; a possible D gene is TRBD1 (5 bases). Germline V CDR1 and CDR2: SGDLS, YYNGEE. Trimming removed 0 bases from V and 1 base from J, with 8 bases in between. This CDR3 region has 14 residues. The CDR3: CASSVGDSSYEQYF. As DNA, the CDR3 is TGTGCCAGCAGCGTAGGAGACAGTTCCTACGAGCAGTACTTC.

This clonotype has more than one count but fewer than ten. The chain joins TRBV5-5 to TRBJ2-7; 8 bases map to TRBD1. The CDR3 is 15 residues long. The V gene end was trimmed by 7 bases and the J gene end by 1 base; junction bases not matched to a gene: 10. Germline V gives CDR1 SGHKS, CDR2 YYEKEE (reference sequence). CDR3 nucleotides: TGTGCCAGCCCTTCCCCGGACAGGGCGTCCTACGAGCAGTACTTC. This encodes CASPSPDRASYEQYF.

This clonotype was observed many times. One end of the junction varies from germline; a read error may be responsible. The CDR3 coding sequence is TGTGCCAGCAGTTACCAGGGCAACCAGCCCCAGCATTTT. Translation gives CASSYQGNQPQHF. The V gene is TRBV6-2 or TRBV6-3, the J gene TRBJ1-5; maybe TRBD1 (5 bases). The CDR3 is made up of 13 amino acids. From germline, CDR1 is MNHEY and CDR2 SVGEGT.